The next 32 T cell receptor beta chains were all read from a single sample in a study of blood T cell repertoires in COVID-19. TCRdb's table, derived via immunoSEQ multiplex PCR, lists solely in-frame clones and lacks some. This table holds fewer than 200,000 clones, approximately 90% found once. Sequencing used peripheral blood. The receptors shown here come from a woman between 65 and 79 years old with COVID-19, enrolled during active disease.

The J gene is TRBJ2-1, the V gene TRBV3-1 (or the pseudogene TRBV3-2), with D possibly matching TRBD2 (5 bases). This CDR3 is 15 amino acids long. Germline loops: CDR1 LGHDT, CDR2 YNNKEL (reference sequence). The V end was cut by 3 bases, the J end by 9 bases, with 18 bases between. The DNA for the CDR3 is TGTGCCAGCAGCCAGGGTACTAGAGAGGGATTTGAGCAGTTCTTC. Protein sequence: CASSQGTREGFEQFF.

The chain uses TRBV14 and TRBJ2-7, with D possibly TRBD2 on 6 matching bases. This CDR3 contains 16 residues. V lost 4 bases and J 1 base, leaving 17 bases between the germline ends. Germline CDR1 and CDR2: SGHDN and FVKESK. DNA of the CDR3: TGTGCCAGCAGCCGGTCACTCGCCGCGGGATCCTACGAGCAGTACTTC. This encodes CASSRSLAAGSYEQYF.

The genes are TRBV27 and TRBJ2-4; the match to TRBD2 covers 10 bases. This CDR3 comprises 16 residues. V trimming: 3 bases; J trimming: 3 bases; junction bases outside the gene matches: 5. Germline-derived CDR1 and CDR2 are MNHEY and SMNVEV (reference sequence). CDR3 DNA sequence: TGTGCCAGCAGTTTCGCTAGCGGGAGAGGCAAAAACATTCAGTACTTC. This gives the protein CASSFASGRGKNIQYF.

In the case of this clone: This same CDR3 is encoded by further DNA sequences in the sample. V usage is TRBV5-1 and J usage is TRBJ2-7; 7 bases line up with TRBD1. Germline V gene sequence: CDR1 SGHRS, CDR2 YFSETQ. The CDR3 is 14 amino acids. V gave up 0 bases and J gave up 2 bases; unmatched junction bases: 2. The DNA for the CDR3 is TGCGCCAGCAGCTTGGGGGACAGACCCTACGAGCAGTACTTC. Translating gives CASSLGDRPYEQYF.

V is TRBV12-5 and J is TRBJ2-1; 11 positions match TRBD2. Germline V CDR1 and CDR2: LGHNT, FRNRAP. This CDR3 region has 14 residues. J lost 5 bases, V lost 6 bases, and 3 bases had no gene match. The CDR3 sequence is CASGPGLADNEQFF. The CDR3 nucleotides are TGTGCTAGTGGGCCGGGACTAGCGGACAATGAGCAGTTCTTC.

The chain carries TRBV30 and TRBJ2-7, with a tentative D call TRBD1 (5 bases). The V gene's germline CDR1 is GTSNPN and CDR2 SVGIG (reference sequence). The CDR3 spans 14 residues. Trimming removed 0 bases at V and 2 bases at J, with 11 bases between. The CDR3 spells CAWSVGAGTYEQYF. The CDR3, as DNA: TGTGCCTGGAGTGTAGGAGCAGGGACCTACGAGCAGTACTTC.

The V call is TRBV24-1, the J call TRBJ2-7, with D perhaps TRBD1 (5 bases). This CDR3 has 13 amino acids. CDR1 KGHDR and CDR2 SFDVKD come from the germline V gene. V was trimmed by 4 bases and J by 5 bases, leaving 11 bases between them. CDR3 in amino acids: CATSDPDRNEQYF. For the CDR3, the DNA is TGTGCCACCAGTGACCCTGACAGAAACGAGCAGTACTTC.

The gene calls are TRBV5-1 and TRBJ2-1; 15 bases are shared with TRBD2. The CDR3 covers 19 residues. Germline V gene data show CDR1 as SGHRS and CDR2 as YFSETQ. The trim removed 3 bases at V and 6 bases at J, leaving 13 bases unmatched. The CDR3 sequence is CASSSPPGLAGGFGNEQFF. The CDR3 bases are TGCGCCAGCAGCTCGCCACCGGGACTAGCGGGAGGATTCGGCAATGAGCAGTTCTTC.

The DNA for the CDR3 is TGTGCCACCGCGACTAGCGGGCTAGCCAAAAACATTCAGTACTTC. Amino acids: CATATSGLAKNIQYF. This chain connects TRBV19 to TRBJ2-4; 10 nucleotides agree with TRBD2. The germline V gene has CDR1 LNHDA and CDR2 SQIVND (reference sequence). This CDR3 contains 15 residues. The ends lost 10 bases at V and 0 bases at J; junction bases unmatched: 6.

The rearrangement joins TRBV27 to TRBJ2-1, with a tentative D call TRBD2 (6 bases). This CDR3 contains 15 residues. The V gene's germline CDR1 is MNHEY and CDR2 SMNVEV (reference sequence). Trimming removed 3 bases at V and 7 bases at J, with 16 bases between. CDR3 in DNA: TGTGCCAGCAGTTTTCTAGCGACTATGGGTAATGAGCAGTTCTTC. Translated: CASSFLATMGNEQFF.

This clone was seen more than once but under ten times. V gene TRBV11-1 combines with J gene TRBJ1-1; no firm D call. The CDR3 is 12 amino acids. Germline V gene lookup returns CDR1 SGHAT and CDR2 FQDESV (reference sequence). The V gene lost 5 bases and the J gene lost 8 bases, with 12 bases spanning the gap. The CDR3 DNA reads as TGTGCCAGCAGCAAATGGAGTACCGAAGCTTTCTTT. Translated: CASSKWSTEAFF.

Only a few counts were recorded for this clone. This chain's CDR3 is CASRSEMVTDTQYF. In nucleotides, the CDR3 is TGTGCCAGCCGTTCCGAGATGGTAACAGATACGCAGTATTTT. The V and J genes are TRBV7-9 and TRBJ2-3; D is uncertain. Germline lookup yields CDR1 SEHNR and CDR2 FQNEAQ (reference sequence). The CDR3 loop spans 14 amino acids. Between the trimmed V and J ends, which lost 8 bases and 3 bases, there was a span of 15 bases. Looking up the rest from reference TRBV7-9 and TRBJ2-3 gives the full variable domain: DTGVSQNPRHKITKRGQNVTFRCDPISEHNRLYWYRQTLGQGPEFLTYFQNEAQLEKSRLLSDRFSAERPKGSFSTLEIQRTEQGDSAMYLCASRSEMVTDTQYFGPGTRLTVL.

The chain couples TRBV7-9 to TRBJ1-3, with 8 bases fitting TRBD1. The V gene's germline CDR1 is SEHNR and CDR2 FQNEAQ (reference sequence). The CDR3 is 16 residues long. Trimming took 2 bases from V and 2 from J; bases not matched to a gene: 5. The CDR3 loop is CASSLLDRVAGNTIYF. The CDR3 region has the DNA TGTGCCAGCAGCTTACTGGACAGGGTCGCTGGAAACACCATATATTTT.

V gene TRBV28 combines with J gene TRBJ1-4; 7 bases match TRBD1. The junction had 5 bases not matched to a gene; V was cut back by 5 bases and J by 5 bases. Germline CDR1 reads MDHEN; CDR2 reads SYDVKM. The CDR3 sequence is 14 residues long. The CDR3 is CASSIKTGNEKLFF. As DNA, the CDR3 is TGTGCCAGCAGTATCAAGACAGGGAATGAAAAACTGTTTTTT.

This chain joins TRBV7-2 and TRBJ1-5, with 7 bases fitting TRBD1. Germline CDR1 SGHTA, CDR2 FQGNSA. The CDR3 is made up of 18 amino acids. V dropped 2 bases and J dropped 2; count of bases not matched to a gene: 12. As DNA, the CDR3 is TGTGCCAGCAGCTTATTTCCCCGACAGGGCGACGGCAATCAGCCCCAGCATTTT. Translation: CASSLFPRQGDGNQPQHF.

The chain links TRBV19 to TRBJ2-1, with TRBD2 matching 10 bases. The CDR3 has 17 amino acids. The germline gives CDR1 LNHDA, CDR2 SQIVND (reference sequence). V was clipped by 4 bases and J by 0 bases; unmatched bases: 6. Here the CDR3 DNA reads TGTGCCAGTAGTAAAGGGACTAGCGCGAACTCCTACAATGAGCAGTTCTTC. Encoded protein: CASSKGTSANSYNEQFF. Full variable domain (remainder filled in from reference TRBV19 and TRBJ2-1): DGGITQSPKYLFRKEGQNVTLSCEQNLNHDAMYWYRQDPGQGLRLIYYSQIVNDFQKGDIAEGYSVSREKKESFPLTVTSAQKNPTAFYLCASSKGTSANSYNEQFFGPGTRLTVL.

The rearrangement uses TRBV29-1 and TRBJ2-3; 9 positions agree with TRBD1. This CDR3 contains 12 residues. Per germline, CDR1 SQVTM and CDR2 ANQGSEA. The trim removed 7 bases at V and 3 bases at J, leaving 2 bases unmatched. As DNA, the CDR3 is TGCAGCGCGGGACAGGGTACAGATACGCAGTATTTT. Encoded protein: CSAGQGTDTQYF.

The chain joins TRBV29-1 to TRBJ1-4, with D maybe TRBD1 (5 bases). Germline CDR1 is SQVTM and CDR2 is ANQGSEA. The CDR3 is 15 residues long. With 3 bases removed from V and 11 bases from J, the gap between germline ends came to 22 bases. CDR3 coding DNA: TGCAGCGTTGACCTCGGGACGGCGGGACCCGATAAACTGTTTTTT. This translates into CSVDLGTAGPDKLFF.

The genes are TRBV18 and TRBJ2-1; TRBD2 matches at 7 bases. This CDR3 has 13 residues. Germline V lookup: CDR1 KGHSH, CDR2 LQKENI. The trim removed 6 bases at V and 5 bases at J, leaving 4 bases unmatched. The CDR3 region has the DNA TGTGCCAGCTCGGGAGGGAGCCACAATGAGCAGTTCTTC. This codes for CASSGGSHNEQFF.

The chain combines TRBV5-1 with TRBJ2-2, with 12 bases matching TRBD1. CDR1 SGHRS and CDR2 YFSETQ come from the germline V gene. This CDR3 region has 16 residues. The trim removed 5 bases at V and 3 bases at J, leaving 5 bases unmatched. The CDR3 DNA reads TGCGCCAGCAGTCCCGGGACAGGGGGCTACACCGGGGAGCTGTTTTTT. It specifies CASSPGTGGYTGELFF.

The V and J genes are TRBV5-1 and TRBJ1-1, with D maybe TRBD1 (6 bases). V was clipped by 6 bases and J by 1 base, with 16 bases between them. CDR3 size: 15 residues. Germline CDR1 and CDR2: SGHRS and YFSETQ. The CDR3, as DNA: TGCGCCAGCACCGTGGTGGGAGGGGGGAACACTGAAGCTTTCTTT. Translation gives CASTVVGGGNTEAFF. Supplemented by reference TRBV5-1 and TRBJ1-1, the full variable domain reads KAGVTQTPRYLIKTRGQQVTLSCSPISGHRSVSWYQQTPGQGLQFLFEYFSETQRNKGNFPGRFSGRQFSNSRSEMNVSTLELGDSALYLCASTVVGGGNTEAFFGQGTRLTVV.

The chain carries TRBV24-1 and TRBJ2-7; 10 bases are shared with TRBD2. The J segment lost 0 bases and the V segment lost 7 bases, leaving 11 bases of the junction unmatched. CDR3 size: 17 residues. Germline V gene lookup returns CDR1 KGHDR and CDR2 SFDVKD. The DNA for the CDR3 is TGTGCCACCAGCGATCCTCGGGCTAGCGGGAGCTCCTACGAGCAGTACTTC. It yields the protein CATSDPRASGSSYEQYF.

This sequence joins TRBV7-9 and TRBJ2-7; a possible D gene is TRBD2 (6 bases). V lost 5 bases and J 4 bases, leaving 15 bases between the germline ends. The germline gives CDR1 SEHNR, CDR2 FQNEAQ (reference sequence). This CDR3 spans 14 amino acids. Here the CDR3 reads CASSLRGRQYEQYF. The CDR3 DNA sequence: TGTGCCAGCAGCCTCCGTGGGAGGCAATACGAGCAGTACTTC. Complete variable domain (other parts from reference TRBV7-9 and TRBJ2-7): DTGVSQNPRHKITKRGQNVTFRCDPISEHNRLYWYRQTLGQGPEFLTYFQNEAQLEKSRLLSDRFSAERPKGSFSTLEIQRTEQGDSAMYLCASSLRGRQYEQYFGPGTRLTVT.

The chain links TRBV4-1 to TRBJ1-4; D unresolved. Germline assignment: CDR1 MGHRA and CDR2 YSYEKL. CDR3 length: 13 residues. V lost 0 bases and J 4 bases, leaving 3 bases between the germline ends. The CDR3 loop is CASSQDSNEKLFF. The CDR3 DNA is TGCGCCAGCAGCCAAGACAGTAATGAAAAACTGTTTTTT.

This clone was observed a few times. This chain links TRBV28 with TRBJ2-7; TRBD2 agrees at 8 bases. With 2 bases clipped from V and 3 bases from J, the junction kept 6 bases outside the gene matches. CDR3 size: 15 residues. Germline values: CDR1 MDHEN, CDR2 SYDVKM. CDR3 protein: CASSLSGSLDYEQYF. CDR3 nucleotides: TGTGCCAGCAGTTTAAGCGGGAGCCTAGACTACGAGCAGTACTTC.

The J gene is TRBJ2-1, the V gene TRBV7-8; 8 bases are shared with TRBD2. Trimming took 1 base from V and 2 from J; bases not matched to a gene: 4. The CDR3 totals 16 residues. CDR1 is SGHVS, CDR2 FQNEAQ, per germline. The CDR3 DNA is TGTGCCAGCAGCTTAGTCAGCGGGAGAGCCTACAATGAGCAGTTCTTC. This sequence encodes CASSLVSGRAYNEQFF.

The CDR3, as DNA: TGTGCCAGCAGCTTAGCCGACCCGGGACAAGGAAACACCATATATTTT. Protein: CASSLADPGQGNTIYF. This chain joins TRBV7-9 and TRBJ1-3, with TRBD1 as a possible D gene (6 bases). The germline gives CDR1 SEHNR, CDR2 FQNEAQ (reference sequence). V lost 0 bases, J lost 4 bases, and 13 bases lay in between. CDR3 length: 16 residues.

The V and J genes are TRBV9 and TRBJ1-4; TRBD1 might be the D (5 bases). With 6 bases removed from V and 6 bases from J, the gap between germline ends came to 18 bases. Per germline, CDR1 SGDLS and CDR2 YYNGEE. The CDR3 is 15 residues long. CDR3 in amino acids: CASNLEGGRDEKLFF. The CDR3 DNA reads TGTGCCAGCAACCTAGAGGGAGGCAGGGATGAAAAACTGTTTTTT.

This chain connects TRBV12-3 or TRBV12-4 to TRBJ1-2; TRBD1 matches 8 bases. V trimming: 5 bases; J trimming: 7 bases; junction bases outside the gene matches: 6. CDR3 length equals 13 residues. CDR3 amino acids: CASSAGQGGGYTF. For the CDR3, the DNA is TGTGCCAGCAGTGCAGGACAGGGTGGTGGCTACACCTTC.

The V and J genes are TRBV3-1 (or the pseudogene TRBV3-2) and TRBJ1-6, with D unclear. Trimming removed 3 bases from V and 7 bases from J, with 10 bases in between. The V gene's germline CDR1 is LGHDT and CDR2 YNNKEL (reference sequence). CDR3 length: 14 amino acids. CDR3 nucleotides: TGTGCCAGCAGCCACTTTAGGGAGAATTCACCCCTCCACTTT. Translation: CASSHFRENSPLHF.

The rearrangement links TRBV28 to TRBJ2-1; 11 bases match TRBD1. From germline, CDR1 is MDHEN and CDR2 SYDVKM. Trimming at V came to 7 bases and at J to 7 bases, leaving 12 bases not matched to a gene. The CDR3 runs to 16 residues. CDR3 amino acids: CASTRYRDRGFNEQFF. In DNA, the CDR3 is TGTGCCAGCACTCGATACCGGGACAGGGGGTTTAATGAGCAGTTCTTC.

The rearrangement links TRBV4-2 to TRBJ1-2, with D hard to call. Trimming took 1 base from V and 7 from J, leaving 7 bases between them. The germline V gene encodes CDR1 LGHNA and CDR2 YNFKEQ. This CDR3 is built from 12 residues. The CDR3 DNA is TGTGCCAGCAGCCAAGTGGAGGGTGGCTACACCTTC. It translates to CASSQVEGGYTF.